These T cell receptor beta chains were read from a single sample in a study of blood T cell repertoires in COVID-19. Method: immunoSEQ multiplex PCR; TCRdb's copy keeps in-frame clones and lacks some. The sample yields just over 300,000 clones, about nine tenths seen once. Sequenced: PBMCs or T cells enriched from blood (not recorded which). The receptors shown here come from a man aged 30 to 45 who had recovered from COVID-19. Both conserved end residues are part of each CDR3. Fields, in order: J gene, clone size, D gene, V gene, CDR3 DNA, CDR3 protein. The D gene is left open where the match is weak. Clone size, where shown, is once, few, many, or a class for clones that have expanded.

J: TRBJ2-5; size: -; D: -; V: TRBV10-2; DNA: TGCGCCAGCAAGTCCGGGCTAGCCGATTACAAGGAGACCCAGTACTTC; CDR3: CASKSGLADYKETQYF
J: TRBJ2-1; size: -; D: TRBD1; V: TRBV7-9; DNA: TGTGCCAGCAGCTTAAGACAGGGGGGCAATGAGCAGTTCTTC; CDR3: CASSLRQGGNEQFF
J: TRBJ2-3; size: -; D: TRBD2; V: TRBV2; DNA: TGTGCCGGCCGGACTAGCGTCACAGATACGCAGTATTTT; CDR3: CAGRTSVTDTQYF
J: TRBJ1-2; size: once; D: TRBD1; V: TRBV13; DNA: TGTGCCAGCAGCACAAGCAGGGGGCGCGATGGCTACACCTTC; CDR3: CASSTSRGRDGYTF
J: TRBJ1-1; size: -; D: TRBD1; V: TRBV30; DNA: TGTGCCTGGACAGCGACAGGGTACGCTTTCTTT; CDR3: CAWTATGYAFF
J: TRBJ2-2; size: -; D: -; V: TRBV7-8; DNA: TGTGCCAGCAGGAGTCTAGGGACTCTGTACACCGGGGAGCTGTTTTTT; CDR3: CASRSLGTLYTGELFF
J: TRBJ2-2; size: once; D: -; V: TRBV4-1; DNA: TGCGCCAGCAGCCTTTGGGACACGAACACCGGGGAGCTGTTTTTT; CDR3: CASSLWDTNTGELFF
J: TRBJ2-7; size: -; D: -; V: TRBV11-2; DNA: TGTGCCAGCAGCTTAGGGAGGAACGAGCAGTACTTC; CDR3: CASSLGRNEQYF
J: TRBJ2-7; size: -; D: TRBD2; V: TRBV18; DNA: TGTGCCAGCTCACCAGGAGCGGGAGGGTCCCGCGAGCAGTACTTC; CDR3: CASSPGAGGSREQYF
J: TRBJ2-6; size: -; D: TRBD1; V: TRBV11-2; DNA: TGTGCCAGCAGCTTTACTCCGGGACAGGGCTCTGGGGCCAACGTCCTGACTTTC; CDR3: CASSFTPGQGSGANVLTF
J: TRBJ2-1; size: -; D: -; V: TRBV5-4; DNA: TGTGCCAGCAGTTCCGGAGGAGGGAGACCCTACAATGAGCAGTTCTTC; CDR3: CASSSGGGRPYNEQFF
J: TRBJ1-2; size: -; D: TRBD1; V: TRBV5-1; DNA: TGCGCCAGCAGCTTATCAGGGGGCGGGAACTATGGCTACACCTTC; CDR3: CASSLSGGGNYGYTF
J: TRBJ1-4; size: once; D: -; V: TRBV6-6; DNA: TGTGCCAGCAGTTACCCCCCAGGGCTTAATGAAAAACTGTTTTTT; CDR3: CASSYPPGLNEKLFF
J: TRBJ2-3; size: once; D: TRBD1; V: TRBV5-1; DNA: TGCGCCAGCAGCTTGGATGACAGGGAGCAGGATACGCAGTATTTT; CDR3: CASSLDDREQDTQYF
J: TRBJ1-6; size: -; D: -; V: TRBV5-1; DNA: TGCGCCAGCAGCTCAAGACCGGGACAATATAATTCACCCCTCCACTTT; CDR3: CASSSRPGQYNSPLHF
J: TRBJ1-3; size: once; D: -; V: TRBV27; DNA: TGTGCCAGCAGCCCTGGTTATGGGGAGAGAAACACCATATATTTT; CDR3: CASSPGYGERNTIYF
J: TRBJ2-2; size: -; D: -; V: TRBV9; DNA: TGTGCCAGCAGCGTGAGGATCGGGACTCGACAAACCGGGGAGCTGTTTTTT; CDR3: CASSVRIGTRQTGELFF
J: TRBJ1-5; size: -; D: -; V: TRBV21-1; DNA: TGTGCCAGCAGCAAAGAGGAAACAGGGAGTAATCAGCCCCAGCATTTT; CDR3: CASSKEETGSNQPQHF
J: TRBJ1-2; size: -; D: -; V: TRBV12-3/TRBV12-4; DNA: TGTGCCAGCAGCTCAACTATCTCTGGCTACACCTTC; CDR3: CASSSTISGYTF
J: TRBJ2-1; size: -; D: TRBD2; V: TRBV6-5; DNA: TGTGCCAGCAGTTACTCTCCCCCTAGCGGGAGTAATGAGCAGTTCTTC; CDR3: CASSYSPPSGSNEQFF
J: TRBJ2-4; size: -; D: TRBD1; V: TRBV18; DNA: TGTGCCAGCTCACCACTAGGGGGCCGGTTAGCCAAAAACATTCAGTACTTC; CDR3: CASSPLGGRLAKNIQYF
J: TRBJ1-2; size: -; D: -; V: TRBV10-1; DNA: TGCGCCAGATCGACAGACATCTATGGCTACACCTTC; CDR3: CARSTDIYGYTF
J: TRBJ2-1; size: -; D: -; V: TRBV7-2; DNA: TGTGCCAGCAGCTTACAGGGGCTGGGGAATGAGCAGTTCTTC; CDR3: CASSLQGLGNEQFF
J: TRBJ1-5; size: -; D: -; V: TRBV10-2; DNA: TGCGCCAGCAGTGAGGTCGTGGGGGGTAGCAATCAGCCCCAGCATTTT; CDR3: CASSEVVGGSNQPQHF
J: TRBJ1-1; size: -; D: -; V: TRBV5-1; DNA: TGCGCCAGCAGCCCGGGGGGCTTTAACACTGAAGCTTTCTTT; CDR3: CASSPGGFNTEAFF
J: TRBJ2-1; size: -; D: TRBD2; V: TRBV7-2; DNA: TGTGCCAGCAGCTTGTCGATTCTAGCGGGAGTGCCCATCTTC; CDR3: CASSLSILAGVPIF
J: TRBJ2-1; size: -; D: -; V: TRBV30; DNA: TGTGCCTGGAGTGACGGGATCGGGAAGAATGAGCAGTTCTTC; CDR3: CAWSDGIGKNEQFF
J: TRBJ1-4; size: -; D: -; V: TRBV20-1; DNA: TGCAGTGCTAGGACAGCTGAAAAACTGTTTTTT; CDR3: CSARTAEKLFF
J: TRBJ2-1; size: -; D: TRBD1; V: TRBV9; DNA: TGTGCCAGCAGCGTAGGGGACAGGGGATATGAGCAGTTCTTC; CDR3: CASSVGDRGYEQFF
J: TRBJ2-7; size: -; D: -; V: TRBV6-5; DNA: TGTGCCAGCGCCCGCAGCGAAAATCTTGACTACGAGCAGTACTTC; CDR3: CASARSENLDYEQYF
J: TRBJ1-4; size: -; D: TRBD1; V: TRBV5-4; DNA: TGTGCCAGCAGCCTCGGACAGGGACGGTCTAATGAAAAACTGTTTTTT; CDR3: CASSLGQGRSNEKLFF
J: TRBJ1-2; size: -; D: TRBD1; V: TRBV11-2; DNA: TGTGCCAGCACCGAGACAGGGGGCCCCTATGGCTACACCTTC; CDR3: CASTETGGPYGYTF
J: TRBJ1-2; size: -; D: -; V: TRBV4-1; DNA: TGCGCCAGCAGCCACCCGGACAGCTATGGCTACACCTTC; CDR3: CASSHPDSYGYTF
J: TRBJ1-1; size: -; D: TRBD1; V: TRBV3-1/TRBV3-2; DNA: TGTGCCAGCAGCAACCTACAGGGGGCGCGAGCTGAAGCTTTCTTT; CDR3: CASSNLQGARAEAFF
J: TRBJ2-2; size: -; D: TRBD1; V: TRBV3-1/TRBV3-2; DNA: TGTGCCAGCAGCCGACAGGGGGCGAGGACCGGGGAGCTGTTTTTT; CDR3: CASSRQGARTGELFF
J: TRBJ1-2; size: few; D: -; V: TRBV5-4; DNA: TGTGCCAGCAGCAAGGGGGAGCGACAGTATGGCTACACCTTC; CDR3: CASSKGERQYGYTF
J: TRBJ1-1; size: -; D: TRBD1; V: TRBV10-3; DNA: TGTGCCATCAGTCGACAGGGGGCGCCTCCTGAAGCTTTCTTT; CDR3: CAISRQGAPPEAFF
J: TRBJ1-2; size: -; D: -; V: TRBV6-1; DNA: TGTGCCAGCAGTGAAGACCCAGACAGAGCCTATGGCTACACCTTC; CDR3: CASSEDPDRAYGYTF
J: TRBJ2-7; size: -; D: TRBD2; V: TRBV5-1; DNA: TGCGCCAGCAGCCCGGGTCCTAGCGGGAGCTCCTACGAGCAGTACTTC; CDR3: CASSPGPSGSSYEQYF
J: TRBJ1-1; size: -; D: -; V: TRBV27; DNA: TGTGCCAGCAGTTTTTCGGGGGGGAGTGAAGCTTTCTTT; CDR3: CASSFSGGSEAFF
J: TRBJ1-5; size: -; D: -; V: TRBV6-5; DNA: TGTGCCAGCAGACAGGGAAATCAGCCCCAGCATTTT; CDR3: CASRQGNQPQHF
J: TRBJ2-1; size: -; D: TRBD1; V: TRBV2; DNA: TGTGCCAGCAGTGAAGGGACAGGGTTTCCCAATGAGCAGTTCTTC; CDR3: CASSEGTGFPNEQFF
J: TRBJ2-7; size: -; D: -; V: TRBV3-1/TRBV3-2; DNA: TGTGCCAGCAGCCCTCTGACAGGTATTACCTACGAGCAGTACTTC; CDR3: CASSPLTGITYEQYF
J: TRBJ2-7; size: -; D: -; V: TRBV18; DNA: TGTGCCAGCTCACCACCCGCGGGGCAGGGTGGGGCCTACGAGCAGTACTTC; CDR3: CASSPPAGQGGAYEQYF
J: TRBJ1-2; size: -; D: -; V: TRBV12-3/TRBV12-4; DNA: TGTGCCAGCAGTTTACCAGGGTCCTATGGCTACACCTTC; CDR3: CASSLPGSYGYTF
J: TRBJ1-2; size: -; D: -; V: TRBV14; DNA: TGTGCCAGCAGCCAAGTTCCTGTCCATGGCTACACCTTC; CDR3: CASSQVPVHGYTF
J: TRBJ1-4; size: once; D: -; V: TRBV12-2; DNA: TGTGCAAGTCCCTTAAGGGACAGGGGTGGGGAAAAACTGTTTTTT; CDR3: CASPLRDRGGEKLFF
J: TRBJ2-7; size: -; D: -; V: TRBV19; DNA: TGTGCCAGTAGTATACCTAACTCCTACGAGCAGTACTTC; CDR3: CASSIPNSYEQYF
J: TRBJ1-5; size: once; D: -; V: TRBV4-1; DNA: TGCGCCAGCAGCCAAGATTACAGGAACAATCAGCCCCAGCATTTT; CDR3: CASSQDYRNNQPQHF
J: TRBJ1-1; size: -; D: -; V: TRBV19; DNA: TGTGCCAGTAGTATAGCAGGGGAGTTGAACACTGAAGCTTTCTTT; CDR3: CASSIAGELNTEAFF